The rows below give T cell receptor beta chains drawn from one sample of a study of blood T cell repertoires in COVID-19. Here immunoSEQ multiplex PCR was the method, and the copy in TCRdb shows in-frame clones only, minus some. The repertoire holds about 87,000 clones, about 90% seen once, with 6% to 9.5% in the top ten. Specimen: peripheral blood. The receptor source for this set is a human donor with acute or convalescent COVID-19. The donor label of this sample is uncertain. The CDR3 runs from the conserved cysteine through the conserved F or W. The order of the fields is J gene, clone size, CDR3 length, V gene, D gene, CDR3 protein, CDR3 DNA. A D gene is named only where the DNA matches it firmly. Some rows have no size entry. The others give once, few or many, or a class for an expanded clone.

J gene: TRBJ2-3
clone size: NA
CDR3 length: 13
V gene: TRBV30
D gene: NA
CDR3 protein: CASTGMSTDTQYF
CDR3 DNA: TGTGCCTCAACAGGGATGAGCACAGATACGCAGTATTTT

J gene: TRBJ2-6
clone size: NA
CDR3 length: 15
V gene: TRBV19
D gene: NA
CDR3 protein: CASSPFGGGANVLTF
CDR3 DNA: TGTGCCAGTAGTCCCTTCGGAGGTGGGGCCAACGTCCTGACTTTC

J gene: TRBJ2-4
clone size: NA
CDR3 length: 13
V gene: TRBV28
D gene: TRBD1
CDR3 protein: CASYGTGANIQYF
CDR3 DNA: TGTGCCAGTTATGGGACAGGGGCAAACATTCAGTACTTC

J gene: TRBJ1-2
clone size: NA
CDR3 length: 13
V gene: TRBV6-5
D gene: NA
CDR3 protein: CASSTTGYYGYTF
CDR3 DNA: TGTGCCAGCAGTACCACAGGGTACTATGGCTACACCTTC

J gene: TRBJ2-5
clone size: NA
CDR3 length: 14
V gene: TRBV12-5
D gene: TRBD1
CDR3 protein: CASGLGTGGETQYF
CDR3 DNA: TGTGCTAGTGGTTTGGGGACAGGGGGAGAGACCCAGTACTTC

J gene: TRBJ1-1
clone size: NA
CDR3 length: 13
V gene: TRBV30
D gene: NA
CDR3 protein: CAWSLTRNTEAFF
CDR3 DNA: TGTGCCTGGAGTTTAACGAGGAACACTGAAGCTTTCTTT

J gene: TRBJ1-6
clone size: NA
CDR3 length: 12
V gene: TRBV29-1
D gene: NA
CDR3 protein: CSVEQEGSPLHF
CDR3 DNA: TGCAGCGTTGAGCAGGAGGGCTCACCCCTCCACTTT

J gene: TRBJ2-7
clone size: NA
CDR3 length: 13
V gene: TRBV30
D gene: TRBD1
CDR3 protein: CAWSWGQFYEQYF
CDR3 DNA: TGTGCCTGGAGTTGGGGACAGTTTTACGAGCAGTACTTC

J gene: TRBJ2-7
clone size: NA
CDR3 length: 13
V gene: TRBV6-5
D gene: NA
CDR3 protein: CASSYSQTYEQYF
CDR3 DNA: TGTGCCAGCAGTTACTCCCAGACCTACGAGCAGTACTTC

J gene: TRBJ2-5
clone size: NA
CDR3 length: 15
V gene: TRBV19
D gene: NA
CDR3 protein: CASRNTYTGWETQYF
CDR3 DNA: TGTGCCAGTAGAAATACTTACACAGGGTGGGAGACCCAGTACTTC

J gene: TRBJ2-1
clone size: few
CDR3 length: 15
V gene: TRBV7-6
D gene: NA
CDR3 protein: CASSLTARTYNEQFF
CDR3 DNA: TGTGCCAGCAGCTTAACGGCTAGAACCTACAATGAGCAGTTCTTC

J gene: TRBJ1-6
clone size: NA
CDR3 length: 17
V gene: TRBV18
D gene: TRBD1
CDR3 protein: CASSPFNRGDHNSPLHF
CDR3 DNA: TGTGCCAGCTCACCTTTTAACAGGGGGGACCATAATTCACCCCTCCACTTT

J gene: TRBJ1-1
clone size: NA
CDR3 length: 13
V gene: TRBV4-1
D gene: TRBD1
CDR3 protein: CASSRTGNTEAFF
CDR3 DNA: TGCGCTAGCAGCCGGACAGGGAACACTGAAGCTTTCTTT

J gene: TRBJ2-5
clone size: NA
CDR3 length: 17
V gene: TRBV2
D gene: TRBD2
CDR3 protein: CASSEKPGGGAGETQYF
CDR3 DNA: TGTGCCAGCAGTGAGAAACCCGGCGGGGGGGCCGGGGAGACCCAGTACTTC

J gene: TRBJ2-7
clone size: NA
CDR3 length: 15
V gene: TRBV4-1
D gene: NA
CDR3 protein: CASSQAGIGSYEQYF
CDR3 DNA: TGCGCCAGCAGCCAAGCCGGGATCGGCTCCTACGAGCAGTACTTC

J gene: TRBJ2-7
clone size: NA
CDR3 length: 13
V gene: TRBV6-5
D gene: TRBD1
CDR3 protein: CASTTDRGDEQYF
CDR3 DNA: TGTGCCAGCACCACGGACAGGGGGGACGAGCAGTACTTC

J gene: TRBJ2-2
clone size: NA
CDR3 length: 16
V gene: TRBV9
D gene: TRBD2
CDR3 protein: CASSALGGGAIGELFF
CDR3 DNA: TGTGCCAGCAGCGCGCTTGGCGGGGGGGCTATCGGGGAGCTGTTTTTT

J gene: TRBJ1-2
clone size: NA
CDR3 length: 15
V gene: TRBV5-1
D gene: TRBD1
CDR3 protein: CASSLATGSDYGYTF
CDR3 DNA: TGCGCCAGCAGCTTGGCGACAGGGTCGGACTATGGCTACACCTTC

J gene: TRBJ2-5
clone size: once
CDR3 length: 13
V gene: TRBV27
D gene: NA
CDR3 protein: CASSNDSIETQYF
CDR3 DNA: TGTGCCAGCAGTAATGACAGTATCGAGACCCAGTACTTC

J gene: TRBJ1-1
clone size: NA
CDR3 length: 16
V gene: TRBV10-3
D gene: TRBD1
CDR3 protein: CAISETPTGMNTEAFF
CDR3 DNA: TGTGCCATCAGTGAGACCCCGACAGGGATGAACACTGAAGCTTTCTTT

J gene: TRBJ1-4
clone size: NA
CDR3 length: 14
V gene: TRBV11-2
D gene: NA
CDR3 protein: CASTGLGANEKLFF
CDR3 DNA: TGTGCCAGCACCGGCCTTGGAGCTAATGAAAAACTGTTTTTT

J gene: TRBJ2-5
clone size: NA
CDR3 length: 15
V gene: TRBV30
D gene: TRBD1
CDR3 protein: CAWSVSARGWETQYF
CDR3 DNA: TGTGCCTGGAGTGTATCTGCCAGGGGGTGGGAGACCCAGTACTTC

J gene: TRBJ1-1
clone size: NA
CDR3 length: 13
V gene: TRBV18
D gene: NA
CDR3 protein: CASSPPGRAEAFF
CDR3 DNA: TGTGCCAGCTCACCACCGGGGAGGGCTGAAGCTTTCTTT

J gene: TRBJ1-5
clone size: few
CDR3 length: 12
V gene: TRBV5-1
D gene: TRBD1
CDR3 protein: CASRQQGEGDHF
CDR3 DNA: TGCGCCAGCAGACAACAGGGGGAGGGAGATCATTTT

J gene: TRBJ2-7
clone size: NA
CDR3 length: 12
V gene: TRBV11-2
D gene: NA
CDR3 protein: CASSLAVTEQYF
CDR3 DNA: TGTGCCAGCAGCTTAGCAGTTACCGAGCAGTACTTC

J gene: TRBJ1-3
clone size: NA
CDR3 length: 14
V gene: TRBV3-1/TRBV3-2
D gene: NA
CDR3 protein: CASSQSYSGNTIYF
CDR3 DNA: TGTGCCAGCAGCCAGAGTTACTCTGGAAACACCATATATTTT

J gene: TRBJ2-1
clone size: NA
CDR3 length: 13
V gene: TRBV5-4
D gene: NA
CDR3 protein: CASSLTSRNEQFF
CDR3 DNA: TGTGCCAGCAGCCTCACTAGCAGGAATGAGCAGTTCTTC

J gene: TRBJ1-5
clone size: NA
CDR3 length: 12
V gene: TRBV2
D gene: NA
CDR3 protein: CASRSGNQPQHF
CDR3 DNA: TGTGCCAGCAGATCAGGCAATCAGCCCCAGCATTTT

J gene: TRBJ2-3
clone size: NA
CDR3 length: 12
V gene: TRBV6-1
D gene: NA
CDR3 protein: CASSEASYTQYF
CDR3 DNA: TGTGCCAGCAGTGAAGCTAGCTATACGCAGTATTTT

J gene: TRBJ2-1
clone size: NA
CDR3 length: 13
V gene: TRBV24-1
D gene: NA
CDR3 protein: CATSDLSYNEQFF
CDR3 DNA: TGTGCCACCAGTGACCTGAGTTACAATGAGCAGTTCTTC

J gene: TRBJ1-2
clone size: NA
CDR3 length: 14
V gene: TRBV24-1
D gene: TRBD1
CDR3 protein: CATSDPGQGYGYTF
CDR3 DNA: TGTGCCACCAGTGATCCGGGACAGGGCTATGGCTACACCTTC

J gene: TRBJ2-7
clone size: NA
CDR3 length: 14
V gene: TRBV19
D gene: TRBD1
CDR3 protein: CASSDRASSYEQYF
CDR3 DNA: TGTGCCAGTAGCGACAGGGCAAGCTCCTACGAGCAGTACTTC

J gene: TRBJ1-1
clone size: NA
CDR3 length: 16
V gene: TRBV7-2
D gene: TRBD1
CDR3 protein: CASSLAGTGKNTEAFF
CDR3 DNA: TGTGCCAGCAGCTTAGCGGGGACAGGGAAGAACACTGAAGCTTTCTTT

J gene: TRBJ1-1
clone size: NA
CDR3 length: 15
V gene: TRBV7-3
D gene: NA
CDR3 protein: CASSLRGEGGSEAFF
CDR3 DNA: TGTGCCAGCAGCTTACGCGGGGAGGGAGGATCTGAAGCTTTCTTT

J gene: TRBJ2-2
clone size: NA
CDR3 length: 14
V gene: TRBV19
D gene: TRBD1
CDR3 protein: CAVRGQRNTGELFF
CDR3 DNA: TGTGCCGTCCGGGGACAGCGGAACACCGGGGAGCTGTTTTTT

J gene: TRBJ2-7
clone size: NA
CDR3 length: 11
V gene: TRBV7-2
D gene: NA
CDR3 protein: CASSSYYEQYF
CDR3 DNA: TGTGCCAGCAGCTCCTATTACGAGCAGTACTTC

J gene: TRBJ2-7
clone size: NA
CDR3 length: 15
V gene: TRBV15
D gene: NA
CDR3 protein: CATSRSGITDGEQYF
CDR3 DNA: TGTGCCACCAGCAGGTCCGGGATAACGGACGGCGAGCAGTACTTC

J gene: TRBJ1-6
clone size: NA
CDR3 length: 11
V gene: TRBV4-2
D gene: NA
CDR3 protein: CASSGASPLHF
CDR3 DNA: TGTGCCAGCAGTGGGGCTTCACCCCTCCACTTT

J gene: TRBJ2-1
clone size: NA
CDR3 length: 16
V gene: TRBV5-1
D gene: TRBD2
CDR3 protein: CASSLGGGASYNEQFF
CDR3 DNA: TGCGCCAGCAGCTTGGGCGGGGGGGCTTCCTACAATGAGCAGTTCTTC

J gene: TRBJ1-5
clone size: NA
CDR3 length: 13
V gene: TRBV9
D gene: NA
CDR3 protein: CASSVGGYQPQHF
CDR3 DNA: TGTGCCAGCAGCGTCGGAGGGTATCAGCCCCAGCATTTT